This is a list of T cell receptor beta chains from one sample in a study of human T cells and chemical hapten exposure. TCRdb re-called the RACE reads through MiXCR, storing one row per CDR3 protein. The sample lists approximately 70,000 distinct CDR3 sequences, about 9.4% occurring once. The sequences come from whole blood, collected in connection with sensitization to the hapten diphenylcyclopropenone (DPC). The receptor source for this set is a woman aged 40-49 years with alopecia areata. Some clones in this sample may be carry-over from other donors' samples. CDR3s include the opening cysteine and the closing phenylalanine or tryptophan. Each record gives: clone size, J gene, D gene, V gene, CDR3 length, CDR3 DNA, CDR3 protein. A D gene is named only where the DNA matches it firmly. The listing skips clone size in some rows; elsewhere it reads once, few, many or a size class.

-	TRBJ2-5	TRBD2	TRBV5-1	14	TGCGCCAGCAGCAGACTAGCGGGGGAAGAGACCCAGTACTTC	CASSRLAGEETQYF
-	TRBJ1-5	TRBD1	TRBV7-8	14	TGTGCCAGCAGCTGGGGACAGGGCGATCAGCCCCAGCATTTT	CASSWGQGDQPQHF
many	TRBJ2-3	TRBD2	TRBV11-2	15	TGTGCCAGCAGCACCAGGACTAGCGGAGCAGATACGCAGTATTTT	CASSTRTSGADTQYF
few	TRBJ2-2	-	TRBV11-2	16	TGTGCCAGCAGCTCTCTGTCAGGGGCGAACACCGGGGAGCTGTTTTTT	CASSSLSGANTGELFF
many	TRBJ1-2	-	TRBV3-1	14	TGTGCCAGCAGCCAAGCGGGCTCTAACTATGGCTACACCTTC	CASSQAGSNYGYTF
many	TRBJ2-7	-	TRBV6-6	15	TGTGCCAGCAGCCCACGGCAGGGGCCCTCCTACGAGCAGTACTTC	CASSPRQGPSYEQYF
few	TRBJ2-3	-	TRBV6-2/TRBV6-3	16	TGTGCCAGCAGCCAACCGGCCGCGACCCGCACAGATACGCAGTATTTT	CASSQPAATRTDTQYF
many	TRBJ1-5	-	TRBV2	15	TGTGCCAGCCGCCCGGGGGGGGCGGACAATCAGCCCCAGCATTTT	CASRPGGADNQPQHF
-	TRBJ2-4	-	TRBV6-6	15	TGTGCCAGCAGTCTCATACAGGGAACCAAAAACATTCAGTACTTC	CASSLIQGTKNIQYF
few	TRBJ2-2	-	TRBV6-6	15	TGTGCCAGCAGTTACCTCGGGGGGAACACCGGGGAGCTGTTTTTT	CASSYLGGNTGELFF
many	TRBJ2-2	TRBD2	TRBV11-2	18	TGTGCCAGCAGCCCTCGCGGGGGATCCGGCGGGGCCACCGGGGAGCTGTTTTTT	CASSPRGGSGGATGELFF
-	TRBJ1-5	TRBD1	TRBV30	16	TGTGCCTGGAATAGAAAGGGACAGGGGCCGCTTTCGGCCCAGCATTTT	CAWNRKGQGPLSAQHF
-	TRBJ1-4	-	TRBV7-2	16	TGTGCCAGCAGCTTAGCGCTGTCAGCTACTAATGAAAAACTGTTTTTT	CASSLALSATNEKLFF
many	TRBJ1-5	-	TRBV18	12	TGTGCCAGCTCACCCGTTGGTCAGCCCCAGCATTTT	CASSPVGQPQHF
many	TRBJ1-1	-	TRBV5-1	16	TGCGCCAGCAGCTTGGGGGGTCGAGGATTCAGCACTGAAGCTTTCTTT	CASSLGGRGFSTEAFF
-	TRBJ2-7	-	TRBV19	13	TGTGCCAGTAGTCTCGGGATATCCTACGAGCAGTACTTC	CASSLGISYEQYF
-	TRBJ2-7	TRBD2	TRBV27	14	TGTGCCAGCAGGCCTAGCGGGGGGTCCTACGAGCAGTACTTC	CASRPSGGSYEQYF
-	TRBJ2-7	TRBD2	TRBV6-5	15	TGTGCCAGCAGTTACTCTAGCGGGAGCTCCTACGAGCAGTACTTC	CASSYSSGSSYEQYF
-	TRBJ1-2	TRBD1	TRBV6-6	15	TGTGCCAGCAGTACTGGACAGGGTGGCACCTATGGCTACACCTTC	CASSTGQGGTYGYTF
few	TRBJ1-5	-	TRBV12-3/TRBV12-4	16	TGTGCCAGCCAAAGGCAGGGGAAAGAGCCGAATCAGCCCCAGCATTTT	CASQRQGKEPNQPQHF
once	TRBJ2-5	-	TRBV12-3/TRBV12-4	13	TGTGCCAGCAGTTTGAACAACGAGGGGTCCCAGTACTTC	CASSLNNEGSQYF
many	TRBJ1-2	-	TRBV29-1	10	TGCAGCGTTCCCGACCCTGCCTACACCTTC	CSVPDPAYTF
many	TRBJ2-6	-	TRBV6-2/TRBV6-3	15	TGTGCCAGCAGTCCAGACCCCTCTGGGGCCAACGTCCTGACTTTC	CASSPDPSGANVLTF
-	TRBJ1-1	-	TRBV5-4	14	TGTGCCAGCAGTCCTCTCGACGCAGGCCATGAAGCTTTCTTT	CASSPLDAGHEAFF